The 15 T cell receptor beta chains in this list originate from one sample, sequenced in a study of Graves' ophthalmopathy and Graves' hyperthyroidism. RNA transcripts were the template, and TCR beta CDR3 regions were amplified from them. The first-round RT-PCR employed HTBI primers together with the Qiagen OneStep RT-PCR kit. A multiplex PCR was then performed as the second round. A single record per CDR3 protein comes from TCRdb applying MiXCR to the multiplex PCR reads. Of more than 550,000 distinct CDR3 sequences in the sample, more than 40% were seen once. Sequencing input: peripheral blood. Receptor source: an adult man with Graves' ophthalmopathy.

For this clonotype: A read error may explain this, as a much larger clone is one base away. The chain employs TRBV12-3 or TRBV12-4 and TRBJ1-1; possibly TRBD1 for D (6 bases). This CDR3 contains 12 residues. The DNA for the CDR3 is TGTGGTAGTGGTTTCGGACAGACTGAAGCTTTCTTT. As protein: CGSGFGQTEAFF.

This chain uses TRBV27 with TRBJ2-5; 15 bases fit TRBD2. Trimming at V came to 0 bases and at J to 4 bases, leaving 3 bases not matched to a gene. Germline-derived CDR1 and CDR2 are MNHEY and SMNVEV (reference sequence). The CDR3 extends over 17 amino acids. CDR3 protein: CASSLSGLAGGRETQYF. CDR3 bases: TGTGCCAGCAGTTTATCGGGACTAGCGGGGGGAAGAGAGACCCAGTACTTC.

This clonotype was seen ten or more times. The chain carries TRBV29-1 and TRBJ2-2; maybe TRBD1 (6 bases). There are 15 residues in the CDR3. Germline V gene data show CDR1 as SQVTM and CDR2 as ANQGSEA. V was trimmed by 2 bases and J by 0 bases, leaving 10 bases between them. The CDR3 here is CSVETGSANTGELFF. The CDR3 DNA sequence: TGCAGCGTTGAAACAGGGAGTGCGAACACCGGGGAGCTGTTTTTT.

The table lists this clonotype with many counts. The chain uses TRBV7-9 and TRBJ2-5; no reliable D call. The CDR3 extends over 12 amino acids. V lost 6 bases and J 6 bases, leaving 11 bases between the germline ends. Germline CDR1 and CDR2: SEHNR and FQNEAQ (reference sequence). The CDR3 protein is CASRPAAQTQYF. Here the CDR3 DNA reads TGTGCCAGCAGACCCGCTGCTCAGACCCAGTACTTC.

This clonotype has ten or more counts. The CDR3 DNA follows: TGTGCCAGCAGCCCAAGTCGATGGGACAGGGAGAGCACTGAAGCTTTCTTT. Translated: CASSPSRWDRESTEAFF. V and J are TRBV11-2 and TRBJ1-1; TRBD1 aligns across 9 bases. The germline V gene has CDR1 SGHAT and CDR2 FQNNGV. The CDR3 runs to 17 residues. The junction had 14 bases not matched to a gene; V was cut back by 5 bases and J by 4 bases.

Here the CDR3 reads CASRHTGTSYEQYF. The CDR3, as DNA: TGTGCCAGCAGACATACCGGGACAAGCTACGAGCAGTACTTC. The V gene is TRBV6-2 or TRBV6-3, the J gene TRBJ2-7; the D gene is possibly TRBD1 (6 bases). V was shortened by 6 bases and J by 3 bases, with 15 bases between the two germline ends. CDR1 is MNHEY, CDR2 SVGEGT, per germline. This CDR3 has 14 residues.

A remark on this clonotype: A read error may account for a junction end that differs from germline. The J gene is TRBJ1-3, the V gene TRBV2; D ambiguous. The CDR3 covers 14 residues. Germline CDR1 and CDR2: SNHLY and FYNNEI. CDR3 region: CASSLGDSGSTIYF. In nucleotides, the CDR3 is TGTGCCAGCAGCCTCGGAGACTCTGGAAGCACCATATATTTT. The whole variable domain, filled in from reference TRBV2 and TRBJ1-3, reads EPEVTQTPSHQVTQMGQEVILRCVPISNHLYFYWYRQILGQKVEFLVSFYNNEISEKSEIFDDQFSVERPDGSNFTLKIRSTKLEDSAMYFCASSLGDSGSTIYFGEGSWLTVV.

The chain is built from TRBV15 and TRBJ1-2, with 7 bases identical to TRBD1. The CDR3 is made up of 13 amino acids. V gave up 1 base and J gave up 6 bases; unmatched junction bases: 2. The V gene's germline CDR1 is LNHNV and CDR2 YYDKDF (reference sequence). Here the CDR3 reads CATSRGQGDGYTF. Written as DNA, the CDR3 is TGTGCCACCAGCAGAGGACAGGGAGATGGCTACACCTTC.

J is TRBJ2-5 and V is TRBV18; the D gene is possibly TRBD1 (6 bases). Germline assignment: CDR1 KGHSH and CDR2 LQKENI. The CDR3 covers 15 residues. Trimming shortened V by 2 bases and J by 2 bases, and 12 bases separated the two germline ends. CDR3 sequence reads: CASSPRQGRQETQYF. The CDR3 nucleotides read TGTGCCAGCTCACCAAGGCAGGGGAGACAAGAGACCCAGTACTTC.

The sample holds a few counts of this clonotype. The rearrangement links TRBV12-3 or TRBV12-4 to TRBJ1-1; D may be TRBD1 (6 bases). Deletions cut 6 bases from V and 4 bases from J, with 15 bases between. The CDR3 contains 14 residues. CDR3 nucleotide sequence: TGTGCCAGCAGAATAGCGGGGGCTACCACTGAAGCTTTCTTT. Protein product: CASRIAGATTEAFF.

The gene calls are TRBV9 and TRBJ2-6, with D unresolved. The V end lost 0 bases, the J end lost 0 bases, and 13 bases lay between the germline ends. Per germline, CDR1 SGDLS and CDR2 YYNGEE. CDR3 length: 18 residues. DNA for the CDR3: TGTGCCAGCAGCGTAGGTTCTGGGTCTCCCTCTGGGGCCAACGTCCTGACTTTC. It is translated as CASSVGSGSPSGANVLTF.

This clonotype was observed at least ten times. The chain carries TRBV7-8 and TRBJ1-5; D is perhaps TRBD1 (6 bases). The germline gives CDR1 SGHVS, CDR2 FQNEAQ. Trimming took off 6 bases at V and 5 bases at J, with 11 bases between the two ends. The CDR3 runs to 13 residues. The CDR3 sequence: CASSVQGDQPQHF. DNA of the CDR3: TGTGCCAGCAGTGTACAGGGAGATCAGCCCCAGCATTTT.

This clonotype was detected many times. The chain couples TRBV7-2 to TRBJ1-5; 9 bases map to TRBD1. Germline loops: CDR1 SGHTA, CDR2 FQGNSA. The CDR3 extends over 14 amino acids. Unmatched junction bases numbered 3, after V lost 4 bases and J lost 5 bases. The chain's CDR3 is CASSSGQGHQPQHF. For the CDR3, the DNA is TGTGCCAGCAGCTCGGGACAGGGCCATCAGCCCCAGCATTTT.

The rearrangement links TRBV10-2 to TRBJ1-2, with 8 bases fitting TRBD1. J gave up 4 bases and V 7 bases, and 8 bases lay outside the gene matches. Germline lookup yields CDR1 WSHSY and CDR2 SAAADI. The length of the CDR3 is 14 residues. CDR3 protein: CASTRDRQAYGYTF. In nucleotides, the CDR3 is TGCGCCAGCACACGGGACAGGCAGGCCTATGGCTACACCTTC.

The V gene is TRBV5-1, the J gene TRBJ2-2; no clear D gene. V lost 0 bases and J 7 bases, leaving 4 bases between the germline ends. The CDR3 spans 12 residues. Germline V gene lookup returns CDR1 SGHRS and CDR2 YFSETQ. DNA for the CDR3: TGCGCCAGCAGCTTGGAAAACGGGGAGCTGTTTTTT. It yields the protein CASSLENGELFF.